These T cell receptor beta chains were read from a single sample in a study of T-cell memory formation after mild COVID-19. TCRdb independently ran MiXCR on the 5' RACE reads; one entry per CDR3 protein. The sample records roughly 12,000 distinct CDR3 sequences, roughly 14% being singletons. Material for sequencing was PBMCs or a T cell subset sorted from them (not recorded which). The receptor set was obtained from a man younger than 35 who had mild COVID-19 (a few samples of this study predate the infection). Cell type and time point are not known. Both conserved end residues are part of each CDR3.

TRBV5-4	TRBJ2-7	CASSLGVGQGAREQYF
TRBV28	TRBJ2-5	CASSPTSPGETQYF
TRBV20-1	TRBJ1-3	CSAVWVSGNTIYF
TRBV2	TRBJ2-2	CASSGPLWAARVDGELFF
TRBV10-1	TRBJ2-3	CASSESTGTSRNTQYF
TRBV5-1	TRBJ2-1	CASSLPQAGPTEQFF
TRBV5-1	TRBJ2-3	CASSLRASGRSTDTQYF
TRBV2	TRBJ1-2	CASSQYRGRYGYTF
TRBV29-1	TRBJ2-3	CSVDLSWQSTDTQYF
TRBV20-1	TRBJ2-1	CSASGRSSEQFF
TRBV28	TRBJ1-5	CASSLSKGDAATSQPQHF
TRBV10-2	TRBJ2-5	CASSRGLAGETQYF
TRBV4-3	TRBJ2-1	CASSHIRTSGGAMDEQFF
TRBV11-2	TRBJ2-5	CASSVTPLRNRETQYF
TRBV6-5	TRBJ2-3	CASSPGTDTQYF
TRBV7-9	TRBJ2-3	CASSFAGGGDTQYF
TRBV12-3/TRBV12-4	TRBJ1-2	CASSPPGAYYGYTF
TRBV6-5	TRBJ2-1	CASSIRGAHNEQFF
TRBV12-3/TRBV12-4	TRBJ2-1	CASSRRTGAYNEQFF
TRBV6-5	TRBJ2-7	CASSYLAGPAYEQYF
TRBV3-1	TRBJ2-2	CASSQDQGLGELFF
TRBV24-1	TRBJ2-3	CATSDFRLTQYF
TRBV5-1	TRBJ2-5	CASSSASGVAETQYF
TRBV4-1	TRBJ2-5	CASSQEWATQETQYF
TRBV10-3	TRBJ1-2	CAISESITGFGYTF
TRBV10-3	TRBJ2-5	CAISKTSNAQYF
TRBV12-3/TRBV12-4	TRBJ2-7	CASSTGTGFYEQYF
TRBV20-1	TRBJ1-5	CSARELGQGIYSNQPQHF
TRBV20-1	TRBJ2-3	CSGLAGTTDTQYF
TRBV6-6	TRBJ2-3	CASSYSPLAGGTQYF